This passage covers 18 T cell receptor beta chains from one sample sequenced in a study of T cell repertoires in cytomegalovirus infection. Their antigen targets remain unknown. Using its own MiXCR run on the reads, TCRdb lists one record per CDR3 protein. The sample holds 600,000 to 700,000 distinct CDR3 sequences, 33% seen once. This sample comprised cultured PBMCs, obtained from culture after CMV antigen stimulation. The origin of the receptors is a human donor in good health (CMV status not recorded). Some clones in this sample may be carry-over from other donors' samples.

In its sample, this clonotype was seen a few times. The V gene is TRBV19, the J gene TRBJ1-2; no definite D call. The CDR3 totals 16 residues. Between the trimmed V and J ends, which lost 5 bases and 11 bases, there was a span of 27 bases. CDR1 LNHDA and CDR2 SQIVND come from the germline V gene (reference sequence). As DNA, the CDR3 is TGTGCCAGTAGTCCTCCCTCTTTTTTCGCCGTCAACCGGTACACCTTC. Translation: CASSPPSFFAVNRYTF. Full variable domain (outside the CDR3, taken from reference TRBV19 and TRBJ1-2): DGGITQSPKYLFRKEGQNVTLSCEQNLNHDAMYWYRQDPGQGLRLIYYSQIVNDFQKGDIAEGYSVSREKKESFPLTVTSAQKNPTAFYLCASSPPSFFAVNRYTFGSGTRLTVV.

The chain links TRBV20-1 to TRBJ2-3; D may match TRBD1 or TRBD2 (5 bases each). CDR3 length: 13 residues. Trimming took off 6 bases at V and 2 bases at J, with 12 bases between the two ends. Germline assignment: CDR1 DFQATT and CDR2 SNEGSKA (reference sequence). CDR3: CSAPGTVTDTQYF. CDR3 coding DNA: TGCAGTGCCCCCGGGACGGTCACAGATACGCAGTATTTT.

The chain has TRBV19 and TRBJ2-1; 9 bases are a match to TRBD1. The V gene end was trimmed by 5 bases and the J gene end by 4 bases; junction bases not matched to a gene: 9. Per germline, CDR1 LNHDA and CDR2 SQIVND (reference sequence). The CDR3 loop spans 16 amino acids. CDR3 in DNA: TGTGCCAGTAGTCCCGGTCCGGGACAGGGTTACAATGAGCAGTTCTTC. Translated, it gives CASSPGPGQGYNEQFF.

This clonotype has more than one count but fewer than ten. The genes are TRBV12-3 or TRBV12-4 and TRBJ2-2; D call uncertain. This CDR3 is 14 amino acids long. Deletions cut 3 bases from V and 4 bases from J, with 9 bases between. DNA for the CDR3: TGTGCCAGCAGTTTCCAGCGAACCACCGGGGAGCTGTTTTTT. As protein: CASSFQRTTGELFF.

The chain recombines TRBV6-1 with TRBJ2-5; either TRBD1 or TRBD2 may supply D (5 bases each). The CDR3 consists of 14 residues. Trimming cost V 5 bases and J 9 bases, with 19 bases left between them. Germline CDR1 is MNHNS and CDR2 is SASEGT. Written as DNA, the CDR3 is TGTGCCAGCAGTTATTGGGGACCGAGAGGGGCCCAGTACTTC. Its protein is CASSYWGPRGAQYF.

The V gene is TRBV5-1, the J gene TRBJ2-1; TRBD2 matches 11 bases. The CDR3 is 15 amino acids. Germline loops: CDR1 SGHRS, CDR2 YFSETQ. V lost 5 bases, J lost 0 bases, and 1 base stayed unmatched. The CDR3 loop is CASRLAGDSYNEQFF. The CDR3 region has the DNA TGCGCCAGCAGACTAGCGGGAGACTCCTACAATGAGCAGTTCTTC.

This clonotype appeared a few times. The chain carries TRBV7-6 and TRBJ2-3; maybe TRBD1 (5 bases). This CDR3 is 15 amino acids long. Germline V CDR1 and CDR2: SGHVS, FNYEAQ. Trimming took 4 bases from V and 0 from J, leaving 11 bases between them. CDR3 region: CASSSDSQSTDTQYF. For the CDR3, the DNA is TGTGCCAGCAGCTCAGACAGCCAGAGCACAGATACGCAGTATTTT.

V usage is TRBV20-1 and J usage is TRBJ1-1, with 8 bases identical to TRBD1. The CDR3 has 17 residues. The V and J ends lost 6 bases and 4 bases, in that order; junction bases with no gene match: 19. Germline V CDR1 and CDR2: DFQATT, SNEGSKA (reference sequence). The CDR3 DNA reads TGCAGTGCCAACGGACAGGGCACCTATCTCATGAGCACTGAAGCTTTCTTT. Encoded protein: CSANGQGTYLMSTEAFF.

This chain uses TRBV2 with TRBJ1-2; D might be TRBD1 (5 bases). From germline, CDR1 is SNHLY and CDR2 FYNNEI. Trimming removed 6 bases at V and 0 bases at J, with 14 bases between. CDR3 size: 15 residues. The CDR3 nucleotides read TGTGCCAGCAGGGCCAGGGTCTTAGCTAACTATGGCTACACCTTC. The encoded protein is CASRARVLANYGYTF.

This clonotype was counted ten times or more. This chain connects TRBV7-2 to TRBJ1-2; unclear D gene. This CDR3 spans 13 amino acids. Germline CDR1 and CDR2: SGHTA and FQGNSA. With 7 bases removed from V and 4 bases from J, the gap between germline ends came to 13 bases. CDR3: CASNHPMSYGYTF. CDR3 DNA: TGTGCCAGCAACCACCCAATGAGCTATGGCTACACCTTC. Full variable domain (rest looked up from reference TRBV7-2 and TRBJ1-2): GAGVSQSPSNKVTEKGKDVELRCDPISGHTALYWYRQSLGQGLEFLIYFQGNSAPDKSGLPSDRFSAERTGGSVSTLTIQRTQQEDSAVYLCASNHPMSYGYTFGSGTRLTVV.

As to this clonotype: A read error may account for a junction end that differs from germline. DNA for the CDR3: TGTGCCAGCAGCTTCGGCGAACCCACAGATACGCAGTATTTT. Translated: CASSFGEPTDTQYF. The chain combines TRBV5-3 with TRBJ2-3; no reliable D call. TRBV5-3 is treated as an ORF (open reading frame) with a function not yet certain. This CDR3 has 14 amino acids.

This clonotype turned up a few times. The chain recombines TRBV12-3 or TRBV12-4 with TRBJ2-1; D is undetermined. V was cut by 4 bases and J by 5 bases, with 12 bases left in between. The CDR3 covers 14 residues. As DNA, the CDR3 is TGTGCCAGCAGTTCCGCTCGGGCGGACAATGAGCAGTTCTTC. Its protein product is CASSSARADNEQFF.

The chain joins TRBV6-1 to TRBJ1-1, with D maybe TRBD1 (5 bases). The CDR3 loop spans 14 amino acids. CDR1 MNHNS and CDR2 SASEGT come from the germline V gene. With 1 base removed from V and 6 bases from J, the gap between germline ends came to 12 bases. CDR3 in DNA: TGTGCCAGCAGTGAAGGGGTATGGGGGGCTGAAGCTTTCTTT. It codes for CASSEGVWGAEAFF.

This rearrangement joins TRBV20-1 to TRBJ2-3, with TRBD2 identical over 7 bases. The V segment lost 0 bases and the J segment 0 bases; nucleotides outside the gene matches: 3. Germline V gene data show CDR1 as DFQATT and CDR2 as SNEGSKA (reference sequence). The CDR3 has 15 amino acids. CDR3 amino acids: CSARDLAVSTDTQYF. The CDR3 DNA reads as TGCAGTGCTAGAGATCTAGCGGTTAGCACAGATACGCAGTATTTT.

The chain couples TRBV29-1 to TRBJ2-1; D unresolved. The V end lost 4 bases, the J end lost 0 bases, and 4 bases lay between the germline ends. The length of the CDR3 is 12 residues. Germline CDR1 SQVTM, CDR2 ANQGSEA. The CDR3 coding sequence is TGCAGCGTTGTCAGCTCCTACAATGAGCAGTTCTTC. Residues: CSVVSSYNEQFF.

The rearrangement uses TRBV6-5 and TRBJ2-1; 9 nucleotides match TRBD1. The V and J ends lost 8 bases and 5 bases, in that order; junction bases with no gene match: 4. The germline V gene has CDR1 MNHEY and CDR2 SVGAGI. The CDR3 loop spans 13 amino acids. The CDR3 loop reads CASGRDRDNEQFF. CDR3 DNA: TGTGCCAGCGGACGGGACAGGGACAATGAGCAGTTCTTC.

The chain carries TRBV29-1 and TRBJ2-5; 7 bases line up with TRBD2. This CDR3 comprises 15 residues. Germline values: CDR1 SQVTM, CDR2 ANQGSEA. Unmatched junction bases numbered 9, after V lost 0 bases and J lost 5 bases. This CDR3 reads CSVEDFGGSEETQYF. The CDR3 region has the DNA TGCAGCGTTGAAGACTTTGGCGGGAGCGAGGAGACCCAGTACTTC.

This chain joins TRBV30 and TRBJ2-5, with a weak D call TRBD1 (5 bases). V gave up 3 bases and J gave up 5 bases, with 13 bases separating them. The length of the CDR3 is 13 residues. CDR1 and CDR2 (germline): GTSNPN, SVGIG (reference sequence). CDR3 nucleotide sequence: TGTGCCTGGAGCCTAGGGGCCGGTGAGACCCAGTACTTC. Amino acid sequence: CAWSLGAGETQYF.